Presented here are 21 T cell receptor beta chains from one specimen sequenced in a study of beta chain features in type 1 diabetes. Sequencing targeted expressed TCRB transcripts, as all isolated RNA had been reverse transcribed. Libraries were prepared by immunoSEQ multiplex PCR; TCRdb keeps only in-frame clonotypes and omits some of them. The data contain roughly 610,000 clones, less than 20% of them seen just once; the ten biggest clones take up about 0.097%. Sequenced input: naive CD4+ T cells from blood. These receptors were collected from a young man in good health.

The genes are TRBV4-3 and TRBJ2-1, with D uncertain. Looked up from germline, CDR1 is LGHNA and CDR2 is YSLEER. Trimming shortened V by 0 bases and J by 0 bases, and 24 bases separated the two germline ends. CDR3 size: 21 residues. DNA of the CDR3: TGCGCCAGCAGCCAAGATATCGCCCTAAGGGTAGGCTCTAGCTCCTACAATGAGCAGTTCTTC. Translation: CASSQDIALRVGSSSYNEQFF.

The chain carries TRBV10-3 and TRBJ1-5, with a tentative D call TRBD1 (5 bases). The CDR3 is 14 residues long. CDR1 is ENHRY, CDR2 SYGVKD, per germline. The V gene lost 3 bases and the J gene lost 0 bases, with 6 bases spanning the gap. The CDR3 bases are TGTGCCATCAGTGAAGGGGATAGCAATCAGCCCCAGCATTTT. It codes for CAISEGDSNQPQHF.

This clone was seen only a few times. V is TRBV19 and J is TRBJ2-2; D possibly corresponds to TRBD2 (6 bases). Germline values: CDR1 LNHDA, CDR2 SQIVND (reference sequence). V was pared by 7 bases and J by 7 bases, with 19 bases between. This CDR3 spans 15 amino acids. For the CDR3, the DNA is TGTGCCAGTACCCTTCTTGCTGGAGGGGTCGGGGAGCTGTTTTTT. This codes for CASTLLAGGVGELFF.

This chain connects TRBV9 to TRBJ1-4, with D possibly TRBD1 on 6 matching bases. CDR1 is SGDLS and CDR2 is YYNGEE in the germline V gene. Trimming left V 4 bases short and J 8 bases short, with 18 bases between. This CDR3 is built from 15 residues. CDR3 coding DNA: TGTGCCAGCAGCTTTTCTAGGGGCGGGGGCGAAAAACTGTTTTTT. It yields the protein CASSFSRGGGEKLFF.

V gene TRBV7-3 combines with J gene TRBJ2-3; D is perhaps TRBD1 or TRBD2 (5 bases each). From germline, CDR1 is SGHTA and CDR2 FQGTGA. The CDR3 has 15 amino acids. V shed 4 bases and J shed 1 base, with 12 bases lying between them. CDR3 sequence: CASSSSGRGTDTQYF. In DNA, the CDR3 is TGTGCCAGCAGCTCCTCGGGACGCGGCACAGATACGCAGTATTTT.

The chain has TRBV27 and TRBJ1-2; D is uncertain. The CDR3 has 13 residues. V lost 6 bases to trimming and J lost 3 bases, with 11 bases between them. CDR1 MNHEY and CDR2 SMNVEV come from the germline V gene (reference sequence). The CDR3 region has the DNA TGTGCCAGCAGCCAAGGACTCCACTATGGCTACACCTTC. This encodes CASSQGLHYGYTF.

V and J are TRBV4-2 and TRBJ1-5; D is uncertain. Trimming took 4 bases from V and 0 from J, leaving 10 bases between them. This CDR3 has 15 amino acids. Per germline, CDR1 LGHNA and CDR2 YNFKEQ. Here the CDR3 DNA reads TGTGCCAGCAGCCGGGAGTCCCATAGCAATCAGCCCCAGCATTTT. It translates to CASSRESHSNQPQHF.

The chain recombines TRBV23-1 with TRBJ1-2; 7 positions match TRBD1. TRBV23-1 is an ORF; its function is uncertain. Trimming cost V 1 base and J 4 bases; bases outside gene matches: 21. The CDR3 length is 20 residues. CDR3 nucleotide sequence: TGCGCCAGCAGTCAATACGCAAGGACAGGATTCTGCGATAAGTGCTATGGCTACACCTTC. It codes for CASSQYARTGFCDKCYGYTF.

The chain employs TRBV28 and TRBJ2-7; no clear D. The CDR3 is 13 residues long. The germline gives CDR1 MDHEN, CDR2 SYDVKM. V lost 6 bases and J lost 6, with 15 bases in between. The CDR3 DNA follows: TGTGCCAGCAGATTTGATTCCCTGGCCGAGCAGTACTTC. It codes for CASRFDSLAEQYF.

This clone was seen a handful of times. V gene TRBV5-1 combines with J gene TRBJ2-2; perhaps TRBD2 as D (6 bases). The ends were cut back, 0 bases at V and 5 bases at J, with 11 bases in the middle. Germline lookup yields CDR1 SGHRS and CDR2 YFSETQ. The CDR3 totals 15 residues. The CDR3 DNA reads as TGCGCCAGCAGCTTGGACGGGGGATCAACCGGGGAGCTGTTTTTT. The encoded protein is CASSLDGGSTGELFF.

The chain joins TRBV18 to TRBJ2-1; TRBD1 agrees at 7 bases. J gave up 8 bases and V 3 bases, and 1 base lay outside the gene matches. The CDR3 loop spans 12 amino acids. Germline V gene data show CDR1 as KGHSH and CDR2 as LQKENI. CDR3 sequence: CASSPTGDEQFF. The CDR3 nucleotides read TGTGCCAGCTCACCTACAGGGGATGAGCAGTTCTTC. Full variable domain (missing parts from reference TRBV18 and TRBJ2-1): NAGVMQNPRHLVRRRGQEARLRCSPMKGHSHVYWYRQLPEEGLKFMVYLQKENIIDESGMPKERFSAEFPKEGPSILRIQQVVRGDSAAYFCASSPTGDEQFFGPGTRLTVL.

The rearrangement uses TRBV30 and TRBJ2-7, with a weak D call TRBD1 (5 bases). V gave up 1 base and J gave up 4 bases, with 14 bases separating them. This CDR3 region has 14 residues. Germline V gives CDR1 GTSNPN, CDR2 SVGIG (reference sequence). The CDR3 DNA follows: TGTGCCTGGAGTGCGCAGGGCCGAATATACGAGCAGTACTTC. It codes for CAWSAQGRIYEQYF. Drawing the rest from reference TRBV30 and TRBJ2-7, the complete variable domain is SQTIHQWPATLVQPVGSPLSLECTVEGTSNPNLYWYRQAAGRGLQLLFYSVGIGQISSEVPQNLSASRPQDRQFILSSKKLLLSDSGFYLCAWSAQGRIYEQYFGPGTRLTVT.

The chain combines TRBV30 with TRBJ2-5; 9 nucleotides line up with TRBD2. The CDR3 has 11 residues. Germline CDR1 is GTSNPN and CDR2 is SVGIG (reference sequence). CDR3 DNA: TGTGCAGGCGGGGGGGGTGAGACCCAGTACTTC. Translated: CAGGGGETQYF.

This clone was seen only a few times. The V and J genes are TRBV28 and TRBJ2-1, with 9 nucleotides matching TRBD2. The germline gives CDR1 MDHEN, CDR2 SYDVKM. This CDR3 is 15 amino acids long. V shed 3 bases, J shed 7 bases, and the junction held 7 bases outside the gene matches. DNA for the CDR3: TGTGCCAGCAGTTTGACTAGCGGTGGACGTAATGAGCAGTTCTTC. This codes for CASSLTSGGRNEQFF.

The V gene is TRBV10-3, the J gene TRBJ2-1; 7 nucleotides match TRBD2. This CDR3 has 14 amino acids. V lost 10 bases and J lost 8; bases outside the gene matches: 14. CDR1 ENHRY and CDR2 SYGVKD come from the germline V gene. DNA for the CDR3: TGTGCCACTTTTTCGGGGGGTCCTAGAGATGAGCAGTTCTTC. Residues: CATFSGGPRDEQFF.

V is TRBV4-1 and J is TRBJ2-7; D gene ambiguous. The CDR3 covers 15 residues. Germline assignment: CDR1 MGHRA and CDR2 YSYEKL. Trimming took off 1 base at V and 3 bases at J, with 13 bases between the two ends. CDR3 in DNA: TGCGCCAGCAGCCAAGGAAAAGGGTGGAACTACGAGCAGTACTTC. It is translated as CASSQGKGWNYEQYF.

Only a few counts were recorded for this clone. This chain connects TRBV9 to TRBJ2-5, with a possible D match to TRBD2 (5 bases). The CDR3 is made up of 12 amino acids. V was trimmed by 3 bases and J by 7 bases, leaving 10 bases between them. CDR1 is SGDLS and CDR2 is YYNGEE in the germline V gene. CDR3 nucleotide sequence: TGTGCCAGCAGCGCCTCCGGAGGGACCCAGTACTTC. Translation gives CASSASGGTQYF.

The rearrangement uses TRBV6-5 and TRBJ2-7; 9 positions agree with TRBD1. This CDR3 spans 15 amino acids. The junction had 7 bases not matched to a gene; V was cut back by 6 bases and J by 1 base. Germline V gives CDR1 MNHEY, CDR2 SVGAGI. DNA for the CDR3: TGTGCCAGCAGATACGGACAGGGGCATTCCTACGAGCAGTACTTC. Translating it yields CASRYGQGHSYEQYF.

V and J are TRBV9 and TRBJ1-6, with D possibly being TRBD1 (6 bases). V was pared by 3 bases and J by 6 bases, with 13 bases between. This CDR3 is 15 amino acids long. Looked up from germline, CDR1 is SGDLS and CDR2 is YYNGEE. The chain's CDR3 is CASSGTAGANSPLHF. The CDR3 DNA sequence: TGTGCCAGCAGCGGGACAGCGGGAGCTAATTCACCCCTCCACTTT.

This clone was observed once. The chain employs TRBV6-4 and TRBJ1-1, with 8 positions matching TRBD1. CDR1 MRHNA and CDR2 SNTAGT come from the germline V gene. The CDR3 has 15 amino acids. With 3 bases clipped from V and 3 bases from J, the junction kept 6 bases outside the gene matches. The CDR3 DNA reads as TGTGCCAGCAGTGATTCAGGGGGCAATCACACTGAAGCTTTCTTT. This sequence encodes CASSDSGGNHTEAFF.

The sample holds a few counts of this clone. V gene TRBV28 combines with J gene TRBJ2-7; the D gene is possibly TRBD1 (7 bases). Trimming took off 7 bases at V and 4 bases at J, with 14 bases between the two ends. The CDR3 is 13 residues long. The germline CDR1 and CDR2 sequences are MDHEN and SYDVKM. The chain's CDR3 is CASKGAGRYEQYF. The CDR3 coding sequence is TGTGCCAGCAAGGGGGCCGGGAGATACGAGCAGTACTTC.